Detailed here is one T cell receptor beta chain. In the same sample, other DNA sequences code for this CDR3. These data come from a study of beta chain features in type 1 diabetes. Germline V gene lookup returns CDR1 GTSNPN and CDR2 SVGIG (reference sequence). The length of the CDR3 is 12 residues. Trimming took 2 bases from V and 3 from J, leaving 7 bases between them. The entirety of the isolated RNA underwent reverse transcription, so expressed TCRB transcripts were sequenced. Assay used: immunoSEQ multiplex PCR; TCRdb lists only in-frame clones, some missing. The sample has fewer than 350,000 clones, around 7.8% seen once.

V is TRBV30 and J is TRBJ1-1; D unresolved. This clonotype was obtained from a woman aged 18-29 years in good health. The source material was central memory CD4+ T cells from blood. The CDR3 bases are TGTGCCTGGAGTCGGGAGTACACTGAAGCTTTCTTT. This encodes CAWSREYTEAFF.